The 8 T cell receptor beta chains reported below all come from one sample, sequenced in a study of cytomegalovirus exposure and HLA in healthy donors. Amplification used 60 Vbeta primers and 13 Jbeta primers. Method: immunoSEQ multiplex PCR; TCRdb's copy keeps in-frame clones and lacks some. The table has roughly 130,000 clones, 50% to 80% seen once. The sequenced sample consisted of PBMCs. The receptors shown here come from a woman aged 40 to 49 in good health and CMV-seropositive.

This clone showed up just once. V is TRBV21-1 and J is TRBJ2-7; TRBD2 is the table's D call, not checked against the DNA. TRBV21-1 is described as a pseudogene. This CDR3 contains 24 residues. CDR3 DNA: TGTGCCAGCAGCAAACACCGGGACAGCACAAAGGAGAAACTAGCGGGACGATCCCCCTACGAGCAGTACTTC. Translating gives CASSKHRDSTKEKLAGRSPYEQYF.

The genes are TRBV30 and TRBJ2-5; TRBD2 agrees at 16 bases. The length of the CDR3 is 16 residues. Trimming took 0 bases from V and 7 from J; bases not matched to a gene: 5. Germline loops: CDR1 GTSNPN, CDR2 SVGIG (reference sequence). This chain's CDR3 is CAWSVGTSGGAGTQYF. The CDR3 coding sequence is TGTGCCTGGAGTGTAGGGACTAGCGGGGGGGCTGGGACCCAGTACTTC.

There are a few counts of this clone. Other DNA sequences in the sample encode the same CDR3. The V call is TRBV2, the J call TRBJ1-2; 10 bases map to TRBD1. This CDR3 contains 14 residues. The J segment lost 5 bases and the V segment lost 4 bases, leaving 4 bases of the junction unmatched. The germline CDR1 and CDR2 sequences are SNHLY and FYNNEI. The DNA for the CDR3 is TGTGCCAGCAGTGGACAGGGGGCGGAATATGGCTACACCTTC. Encoded protein: CASSGQGAEYGYTF.

The rearrangement links TRBV19 to TRBJ1-4; D perhaps matches TRBD1 (5 bases). The CDR3 runs to 12 residues. CDR1 LNHDA and CDR2 SQIVND come from the germline V gene (reference sequence). V lost 3 bases, J lost 8 bases, and 7 bases lay in between. CDR3 region: CASSIKGEKLFF. CDR3 sequence (DNA): TGTGCCAGTAGTATTAAGGGGGAAAAACTGTTTTTT. The whole variable domain, filled in from reference TRBV19 and TRBJ1-4, reads DGGITQSPKYLFRKEGQNVTLSCEQNLNHDAMYWYRQDPGQGLRLIYYSQIVNDFQKGDIAEGYSVSREKKESFPLTVTSAQKNPTAFYLCASSIKGEKLFFGSGTQLSVL.

This chain links TRBV7-9 with TRBJ2-2; TRBD2 agrees at 7 bases. Germline lookup yields CDR1 SEHNR and CDR2 FQNEAQ (reference sequence). The CDR3 runs to 14 residues. Losses at the gene ends were 5 bases for V and 7 bases for J; bases not matched to a gene: 7. As DNA, the CDR3 is TGTGCCAGCAGCCCGAGCGGGATTGGCGGGGAGCTGTTTTTT. Translated, it gives CASSPSGIGGELFF.

This sequence joins TRBV27 and TRBJ1-3; D is undetermined. The CDR3 sequence is 16 residues long. V lost 3 bases, J lost 0 bases, and 12 bases lay in between. The V gene's germline CDR1 is MNHEY and CDR2 SMNVEV (reference sequence). The CDR3 spells CASSLNSPSSGNTIYF. The CDR3, as DNA: TGTGCCAGCAGTTTGAATAGCCCTAGCTCTGGAAACACCATATATTTT.

Comments on this clone: The same CDR3 can be traced to other DNA sequences in this sample. The chain combines TRBV10-3 with TRBJ2-2, with D possibly matching TRBD2 (5 bases). The CDR3 loop spans 15 amino acids. V shed 2 bases and J shed 0 bases, with 7 bases lying between them. Germline CDR1 reads ENHRY; CDR2 reads SYGVKD. The CDR3 DNA sequence: TGTGCCATCAGTGAGCGGGGTACGAACACCGGGGAGCTGTTTTTT. Its protein product is CAISERGTNTGELFF.

The rearrangement joins TRBV7-9 to TRBJ2-7, with 7 bases matching TRBD1. This CDR3 is 13 amino acids long. The V gene end was trimmed by 2 bases and the J gene end by 2 bases; junction bases not matched to a gene: 0. CDR1 is SEHNR, CDR2 FQNEAQ, per germline (reference sequence). CDR3: CASSLTGAYEQYF. CDR3 DNA sequence: TGTGCCAGCAGCTTAACAGGGGCCTACGAGCAGTACTTC.